The 10 T cell receptor beta chains presented below share a single source sample, sequenced in a study of T cell responses to AZD1222 COVID-19 vaccine. Assay: immunoSEQ multiplex PCR; the TCRdb copy retains only in-frame clones and omits some. The sample has around 150,000 clones, less than 95% seen once. The sequencing here drew on peripheral blood, taken 28 days after the second AZD1222 dose. The receptors were gathered from an adult who received the AZD1222 COVID-19 vaccine.

The genes are TRBV4-2 and TRBJ2-7; D is unclear. Deletions cut 0 bases from V and 3 bases from J, with 15 bases between. The CDR3 length is 16 residues. Germline V CDR1 and CDR2: LGHNA, YNFKEQ. CDR3 nucleotides: TGTGCCAGCAGCCAAGAGTCCGGCAGAGCGCACTACGAGCAGTACTTC. Amino acids: CASSQESGRAHYEQYF.

The chain has TRBV4-1 and TRBJ1-4; TRBD1 aligns across 10 bases. Trimming cost V 4 bases and J 8 bases; bases outside gene matches: 7. From germline, CDR1 is MGHRA and CDR2 YSYEKL. This CDR3 has 15 amino acids. The CDR3 nucleotides are TGCGCCAGCAGCCGTCCCGGGACAGGGGAAGAAAAACTGTTTTTT. It codes for CASSRPGTGEEKLFF.

J is TRBJ2-5 and V is TRBV7-3, with D possibly being TRBD1 (7 bases). The length of the CDR3 is 15 residues. V lost 5 bases to trimming and J lost 5 bases, with 18 bases between them. The germline CDR1 and CDR2 sequences are SGHTA and FQGTGA. DNA of the CDR3: TGTGCCAGCAGCGGAACCGGGACAGCGGGCGAGACCCAGTACTTC. It yields the protein CASSGTGTAGETQYF.

The table lists this clone with a count of one. The rearrangement uses TRBV4-1 and TRBJ1-1; D remains ambiguous. This CDR3 comprises 17 residues. The germline CDR1 and CDR2 sequences are MGHRA and YSYEKL. V lost 0 bases to trimming and J lost 6 bases, with 20 bases between them. The CDR3 sequence: CASSQDLRRSSRAEAFF. As DNA, the CDR3 is TGCGCCAGCAGCCAAGATTTGCGGCGAAGTAGTAGGGCTGAAGCTTTCTTT.

V is TRBV18 and J is TRBJ1-1; D remains ambiguous. Germline-derived CDR1 and CDR2 are KGHSH and LQKENI. The CDR3 has 13 residues. V lost 2 bases and J 7 bases, leaving 11 bases between the germline ends. In nucleotides, the CDR3 is TGTGCCAGCTCACCAAGAAGGGAGGGTGAAGCTTTCTTT. This translates into CASSPRREGEAFF.

Only one count was recorded for this clone. V is TRBV27 and J is TRBJ2-3; D unresolved. CDR3 length equals 16 residues. Germline lookup yields CDR1 MNHEY and CDR2 SMNVEV (reference sequence). V was trimmed by 3 bases and J by 0 bases, leaving 13 bases between them. Written as DNA, the CDR3 is TGTGCCAGCAGTTTCCGCCCCGGGCGAAGCACAGATACGCAGTATTTT. Translated: CASSFRPGRSTDTQYF.

The J gene is TRBJ2-1, the V gene TRBV2; D not resolved. V lost 5 bases to trimming and J lost 4 bases, with 18 bases between them. Germline CDR1 is SNHLY and CDR2 is FYNNEI. This CDR3 is built from 16 residues. DNA of the CDR3: TGTGCCAGCAGTTTACAGCCGAATCTACTATACAATGAGCAGTTCTTC. Encoded protein: CASSLQPNLLYNEQFF.

A single count supports this clone. The chain recombines TRBV30 with TRBJ2-3; 10 nucleotides match TRBD2. The germline V gene encodes CDR1 GTSNPN and CDR2 SVGIG (reference sequence). CDR3 size: 18 residues. J gave up 6 bases and V 1 base, and 16 bases lay outside the gene matches. CDR3 residues: CAWSALTMASGRSDTQYF. CDR3 DNA sequence: TGTGCCTGGAGTGCACTAACAATGGCTAGCGGGAGATCGGATACGCAGTATTTT. Combining the CDR3 with reference TRBV30 and TRBJ2-3 gives the whole variable domain SQTIHQWPATLVQPVGSPLSLECTVEGTSNPNLYWYRQAAGRGLQLLFYSVGIGQISSEVPQNLSASRPQDRQFILSSKKLLLSDSGFYLCAWSALTMASGRSDTQYFGPGTRLTVL.

The chain has TRBV3-1 (or the pseudogene TRBV3-2) and TRBJ1-6; D is undetermined. V was shortened by 5 bases and J by 7 bases, with 12 bases between the two germline ends. CDR1 LGHDT and CDR2 YNNKEL come from the germline V gene (reference sequence). The CDR3 runs 14 residues. CDR3 in amino acids: CASSDPVLNSPLHF. CDR3 bases: TGTGCCAGCAGCGATCCAGTTCTGAATTCACCCCTCCACTTT.

The table lists this clone with a count of one. The chain links TRBV6-4 to TRBJ2-1, with D perhaps TRBD1 or TRBD2 (5 bases each). V lost 4 bases and J 6 bases, leaving 13 bases between the germline ends. Germline CDR1 is MRHNA and CDR2 is SNTAGT. This CDR3 contains 14 residues. Here the CDR3 DNA reads TGTGCCAGCAGTGTCCTGGGGACCTCCAATGAGCAGTTCTTC. It translates to CASSVLGTSNEQFF.